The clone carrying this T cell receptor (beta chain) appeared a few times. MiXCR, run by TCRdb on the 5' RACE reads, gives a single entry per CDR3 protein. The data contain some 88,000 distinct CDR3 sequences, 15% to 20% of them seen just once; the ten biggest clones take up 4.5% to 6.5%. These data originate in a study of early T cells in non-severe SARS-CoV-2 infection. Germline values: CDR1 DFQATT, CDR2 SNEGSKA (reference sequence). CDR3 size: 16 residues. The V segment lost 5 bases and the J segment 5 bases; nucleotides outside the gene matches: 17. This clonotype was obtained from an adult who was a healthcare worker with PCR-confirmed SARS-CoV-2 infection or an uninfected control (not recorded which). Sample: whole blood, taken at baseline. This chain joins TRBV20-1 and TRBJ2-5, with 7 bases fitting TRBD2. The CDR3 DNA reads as TGCAGTGCTGCTGAACCGAAGGGACTAACGCAGGAGACCCAGTACTTC. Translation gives CSAAEPKGLTQETQYF.